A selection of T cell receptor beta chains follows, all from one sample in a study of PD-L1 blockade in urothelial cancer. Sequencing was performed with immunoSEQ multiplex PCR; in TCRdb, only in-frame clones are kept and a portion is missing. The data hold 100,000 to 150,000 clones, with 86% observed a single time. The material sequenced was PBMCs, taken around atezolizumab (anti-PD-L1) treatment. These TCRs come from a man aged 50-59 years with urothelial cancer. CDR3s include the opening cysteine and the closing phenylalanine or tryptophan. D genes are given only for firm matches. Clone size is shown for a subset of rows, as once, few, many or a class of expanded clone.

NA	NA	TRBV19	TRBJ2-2	TGTGCCAGTAATAACAGGGAAATCGCCGGGGAGCTGTTTTTT	CASNNREIAGELFF
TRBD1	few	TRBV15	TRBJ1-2	TGTGCCACCAGCAGGGACTTTATACAGGGGTTGGAAGGCTACACCTTC	CATSRDFIQGLEGYTF
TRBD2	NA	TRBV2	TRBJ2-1	TGTGCCAGCAGTGGGCTAGCGGGGCGCAATGAGCAGTTCTTC	CASSGLAGRNEQFF
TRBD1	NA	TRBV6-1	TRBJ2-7	TGTGCCACCTCTAAGACAGGGGACTCCTACGAGCAGTACTTC	CATSKTGDSYEQYF
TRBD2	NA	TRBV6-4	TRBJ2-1	TGTGCCAGCAGTGGGGGGGCTAGCGGGAGCGATGAGCAGTTCTTC	CASSGGASGSDEQFF
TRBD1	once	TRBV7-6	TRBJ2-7	TGTGCCAGCAGCTTAAGAGGGGGCGACTCCTACGAGCAGTACTTC	CASSLRGGDSYEQYF
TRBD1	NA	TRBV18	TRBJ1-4	TGTGCCAGCTCCCAGGGGGCAACTAATGAAAAACTGTTTTTT	CASSQGATNEKLFF
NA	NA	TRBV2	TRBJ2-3	TGTGCCAGCAGCCTCACAGATACGCAGTATTTT	CASSLTDTQYF
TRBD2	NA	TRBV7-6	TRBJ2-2	TGTGCCAGCAGCTTATCCGGGACTAGCGGGACCGGGGAGCTGTTTTTT	CASSLSGTSGTGELFF
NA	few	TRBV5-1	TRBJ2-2	TGCGCCAGCAGCTTGGTTGGCGGAGCGAACACCGGGGAGCTGTTTTTT	CASSLVGGANTGELFF